This is a list of T cell receptor beta chains from one sample in a study of control samples from healthy donors and cancer patients. The data were produced by immunoSEQ multiplex PCR, yet TCRdb's version contains in-frame clones alone and is incomplete. Seen here are over 100,000 clones, about nine tenths observed once, and the top ten hold about 4.2%. Material for sequencing was blood. The receptors here all came from a human donor in good health. The donor label of this sample is uncertain. Both conserved end residues are part of each CDR3.

v_gene: TRBV5-4
CDR3aa: CASSLAGGFYEQYF

v_gene: TRBV25-1
CDR3aa: CASGDRGSAGELFF

v_gene: TRBV6-2/TRBV6-3
CDR3aa: CASSYSGGGGQPQHF

v_gene: TRBV7-9
CDR3aa: CASSFIPDRDNEQFF

v_gene: TRBV6-5
CDR3aa: CASSYGTVNSYEQYF

v_gene: TRBV6-5
CDR3aa: CATRTENTEAFF

v_gene: TRBV5-1
CDR3aa: CASSRGGNEKLFF

v_gene: TRBV2
CDR3aa: CASMQVMNEKLFF

v_gene: TRBV18
CDR3aa: CASSPRQGGTTGELFF

v_gene: TRBV28
CDR3aa: CASSSSKFGNYGYTF

v_gene: TRBV7-3
CDR3aa: CASSSWDNTQYF

v_gene: TRBV19
CDR3aa: CASSISGLAGTDTQYF